The 12 T cell receptor beta chains listed next were all sequenced from one sample in a study of T cells in Graves' hyperthyroidism and ophthalmopathy. TCR beta CDR3 region amplification was performed from RNA transcripts. HTBI primers were used for first-round RT-PCR of the TCR CDR3. Each CDR3 protein gets one entry after TCRdb re-called the multiplex PCR reads with MiXCR. The data contain approximately 410,000 distinct CDR3 sequences, 14% to 15% of them singletons. Sequencing was done on a sample of blood. These TCRs come from a man younger than 35 with Graves' ophthalmopathy.

In this sample, this clonotype turned up many times. The chain links TRBV6-1 to TRBJ1-4; TRBD1 aligns across 8 bases. CDR3 length: 14 residues. From germline, CDR1 is MNHNS and CDR2 SASEGT. Losses at the gene ends were 6 bases for V and 7 bases for J; bases not matched to a gene: 7. The CDR3 sequence: CASSNGQGGEKLFF. As DNA, the CDR3 is TGTGCCAGCAGCAATGGACAGGGTGGTGAAAAACTGTTTTTT.

This clonotype has just a few counts. Since a much larger clone is just one base distant, this may be a read error. The chain's CDR3 is CSVENNRGSEQFF. The CDR3 DNA is TGCAGCGTTGAAAATAACAGGGGAAGCGAGCAGTTCTTC. The V gene is TRBV29-1, the J gene TRBJ2-1; 7 bases map to TRBD1. CDR1 SQVTM and CDR2 ANQGSEA come from the germline V gene. The CDR3 covers 13 residues. V shed 2 bases and J 10 bases; nucleotides not matched to a gene: 8.

Concerning this clonotype: The germline gene is not matched at one end of the junction; a read error may be the cause. The chain employs TRBV24-1 and TRBJ2-3; 8 positions match TRBD1. The germline gives CDR1 KGHDR, CDR2 SFDVKD. This CDR3 is 17 amino acids long. The CDR3, as DNA: TGTGCCACCAGTGATAAAACAGGGGGGATCGGCACAGATACGCGGTATTTT. This codes for CATSDKTGGIGTDTRYF.

The sample holds many counts of this clonotype. This chain joins TRBV6-6 and TRBJ2-1, with 12 bases matching TRBD1. The V gene's germline CDR1 is MNHNY and CDR2 SVGAGI (reference sequence). V lost 1 base to trimming and J lost 6 bases; unmatched junction nucleotides: 4. This CDR3 spans 16 amino acids. The CDR3 DNA reads as TGTGCCAGCAGTTACTTGCCGGGACAGGGGGCCAATGAGCAGTTCTTC. This translates into CASSYLPGQGANEQFF.

This clonotype came up many times. The V call is TRBV30, the J call TRBJ2-3, with TRBD1 matching over 8 bases. V lost 7 bases and J lost 1; bases outside the gene matches: 10. The germline V gene has CDR1 GTSNPN and CDR2 SVGIG (reference sequence). This CDR3 contains 15 residues. CDR3 residues: CASRRADRGTDTQYF. In DNA, the CDR3 is TGTGCCTCACGAAGGGCGGACAGGGGCACAGATACGCAGTATTTT.

The V and J genes are TRBV2 and TRBJ1-2, with D maybe TRBD1 (6 bases). The CDR3 runs 16 residues. V was cut by 4 bases and J by 4 bases, with 19 bases left in between. CDR1 and CDR2 from the germline V gene are SNHLY and FYNNEI. The CDR3 sequence: CASSGIGQTELYGYTF. CDR3 nucleotides: TGTGCCAGCAGTGGAATCGGACAGACGGAACTCTATGGCTACACCTTC.

The chain joins TRBV20-1 to TRBJ2-7, with 14 bases that match TRBD2. This CDR3 is built from 14 residues. CDR1 is DFQATT and CDR2 is SNEGSKA in the germline V gene (reference sequence). The trim removed 3 bases at V and 7 bases at J, leaving 5 bases unmatched. CDR3 in amino acids: CSARGTSGSLEQYF. CDR3 DNA: TGCAGTGCTAGGGGGACTAGCGGGAGCCTTGAGCAGTACTTC.

Points on this clonotype: The junction departs from germline at one end; a sequencing error may be responsible. The CDR3 region is CASSQEAGGKGYAF. The CDR3 DNA is TGTGCCAGCAGCCAAGAAGCAGGGGGCAAGGGCTACGCCTTC. This chain links TRBV3-1 with TRBJ1-2; 8 bases fit TRBD1. This CDR3 is 14 amino acids long. The germline V gene has CDR1 LGHDT and CDR2 YNNKEL (reference sequence).

This clonotype was counted ten times or more. The rearrangement uses TRBV6-1 and TRBJ2-7; D is ambiguous. Germline loops: CDR1 MNHNS, CDR2 SASEGT. Trimming took 8 bases from V and 3 from J, leaving 11 bases between them. There are 12 residues in the CDR3. As DNA, the CDR3 is TGTGCCAGCGTCCAGCAGGACTACGAGCAGTACTTC. Its translation is CASVQQDYEQYF.

The chain is built from TRBV28 and TRBJ2-7; 11 bases agree with TRBD2. Germline V CDR1 and CDR2: MDHEN, SYDVKM. Trimming took 6 bases from V and 5 from J; bases not matched to a gene: 9. The CDR3 runs 15 residues. CDR3 coding DNA: TGTGCCAGCAGGTCGGGGACTAGCGGCAGGGACGAGCAGTACTTC. Encoded protein: CASRSGTSGRDEQYF.

The chain is built from TRBV5-1 and TRBJ2-2; no clear D. V lost 0 bases, J lost 5 bases, and 11 bases lay in between. CDR1 is SGHRS, CDR2 YFSETQ, per germline. The CDR3 length is 15 residues. CDR3: CASSLGSLGTGELFF. The CDR3 DNA follows: TGCGCCAGCAGCTTGGGCTCCCTTGGGACCGGGGAGCTGTTTTTT.

There are a few counts of this clonotype. The J gene is TRBJ2-1, the V gene TRBV7-2; 8 bases fit TRBD2. The length of the CDR3 is 16 residues. Trimming took 5 bases from V and 7 from J; bases not matched to a gene: 13. Germline V CDR1 and CDR2: SGHTA, FQGNSA. The CDR3: CASSQGGTGGGNEQFF. In DNA form, the CDR3 reads TGTGCCAGCAGCCAAGGGGGGACGGGGGGGGGAAATGAGCAGTTCTTC. Combining the CDR3 with reference TRBV7-2 and TRBJ2-1 gives the whole variable domain GAGVSQSPSNKVTEKGKDVELRCDPISGHTALYWYRQSLGQGLEFLIYFQGNSAPDKSGLPSDRFSAERTGGSVSTLTIQRTQQEDSAVYLCASSQGGTGGGNEQFFGPGTRLTVL.